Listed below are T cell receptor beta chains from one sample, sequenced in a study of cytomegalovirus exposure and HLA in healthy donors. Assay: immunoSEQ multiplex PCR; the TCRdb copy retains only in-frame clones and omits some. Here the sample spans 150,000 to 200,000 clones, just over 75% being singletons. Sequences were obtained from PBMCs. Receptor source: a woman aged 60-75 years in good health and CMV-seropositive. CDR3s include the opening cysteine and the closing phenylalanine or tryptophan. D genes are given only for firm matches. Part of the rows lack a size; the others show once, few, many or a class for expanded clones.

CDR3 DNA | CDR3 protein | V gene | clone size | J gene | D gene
TGTGCCAGCAGTGTCCGATTCAGGGGGAACAAGATGAACACTGAAGCTTTCTTT | CASSVRFRGNKMNTEAFF | TRBV6-1 | . | TRBJ1-1 | TRBD1
TGTGCCTGGAGTTTACTGAGCTCCTACAATGAGCAGTTCTTC | CAWSLLSSYNEQFF | TRBV30 | . | TRBJ2-1 | .
TGTGCCAGCAGTCCACGGCGGGGGGTCTCCTCTCGGGACAATGAGCAGTTCTTC | CASSPRRGVSSRDNEQFF | TRBV28 | . | TRBJ2-1 | TRBD2
TGTGCCAGCAGCCGCCCTAGCGGGCTGGGTAGGGATACGCAGTATTTT | CASSRPSGLGRDTQYF | TRBV5-6 | . | TRBJ2-3 | TRBD2
TGTGCCAGCAGCTCGCAGGGGGCTTTGAGTGGCGAGCAGTTCTTC | CASSSQGALSGEQFF | TRBV7-2 | . | TRBJ2-1 | TRBD1
TGTGCAAGTCGCTCTCCCGGGACTCCTCGGTCCTTAACTGAAGCTTTCTTT | CASRSPGTPRSLTEAFF | TRBV12-2 | . | TRBJ1-1 | .
TGTGCCAGCAGCAAAGCGAGGACTAGCGGGGGGTCCTACAATGAGCAGTTCTTC | CASSKARTSGGSYNEQFF | TRBV21-1 | . | TRBJ2-1 | .
TGTGCCTGGGCAGGGGATCGGAGGGAAGCTTTCTTT | CAWAGDRREAFF | TRBV30 | . | TRBJ1-1 | .
TGTGCCAGAAGCTTGCATTGCTCTGGAAACACCATATATTTT | CARSLHCSGNTIYF | TRBV5-3 | . | TRBJ1-3 | .
TGTGCCAGCATGAAAGCGGGACCCGGGGCCAACGGCCTGACTTTC | CASMKAGPGANGLTF | TRBV6-5 | . | TRBJ2-6 | TRBD2
TGTGCCAGTAGTATAGGACAGGGAGGCCCCCAAGAGACCCAGTACTTC | CASSIGQGGPQETQYF | TRBV19 | . | TRBJ2-5 | .
TGTGCCAGTAGTCTCGTTGTGGGACAATATAATTCACCCCTCCACTTT | CASSLVVGQYNSPLHF | TRBV19 | once | TRBJ1-6 | .
TGTGCCAGCAGCTTGGTTGGGTCGCAGGGCAATCAGCCCCAGCATTTT | CASSLVGSQGNQPQHF | TRBV5-5 | . | TRBJ1-5 | .
TGTGCCATCAGTGGTCGGATCGCAGGTCAGCCCCAGCATTTT | CAISGRIAGQPQHF | TRBV10-3 | . | TRBJ1-5 | .
TGTGCCAGCAGTCCTCAGGGGGTAGGTACTGAAGCTTTCTTT | CASSPQGVGTEAFF | TRBV6-1 | . | TRBJ1-1 | TRBD1
TGTGCCAGCAGCAATGGGGGGGAAAGTCAGCCCCAGCATTTT | CASSNGGESQPQHF | TRBV28 | . | TRBJ1-5 | .
TGTGCCAGTAGTATCGGACTAGCGGGAGCGGCGGGGGCCAACGGCCTGACTTTC | CASSIGLAGAAGANGLTF | TRBV19 | . | TRBJ2-6 | TRBD2
TGTGCCTGGTCCACCCGACTAGCGGAAAAAAAAGAGACCCAGTACTTC | CAWSTRLAEKKETQYF | TRBV30 | few | TRBJ2-5 | TRBD2
TGTGCCAGCAGTGTAGGGGCAGGCCAAGAGACCCAGTACTTC | CASSVGAGQETQYF | TRBV2 | . | TRBJ2-5 | .
TGTGCCAGCAGTTTCGGGGGACAGGGGCCTCCTTGGATGGGTGGCTACACCTTC | CASSFGGQGPPWMGGYTF | TRBV27 | . | TRBJ1-2 | TRBD1
TGTGCCTGGAGTGTACTGGGGGGGCTCTCATCTGAAGCTTTCTTT | CAWSVLGGLSSEAFF | TRBV30 | . | TRBJ1-1 | .
TGTGCCAGCAGCTTACAGGGGCTAGACTATGGCTACACCTTC | CASSLQGLDYGYTF | TRBV7-9 | . | TRBJ1-2 | .
TGTGCCAGCAGTCTCCAGGAGGGAATGAACACTGAAGCTTTCTTT | CASSLQEGMNTEAFF | TRBV6-5 | . | TRBJ1-1 | .
TGTGCCACCAGCAATGGACTAGCGGGAAATGAGCAGTTCTTC | CATSNGLAGNEQFF | TRBV15 | few | TRBJ2-1 | TRBD2
TGTGCCAGCAGCAGGGGACAGGGGAGGAATGAAAAACTGTTTTTT | CASSRGQGRNEKLFF | TRBV5-5 | . | TRBJ1-4 | TRBD1
TGCAGCATTGAGACAGACGGGTACGAGCAGTACTTC | CSIETDGYEQYF | TRBV29-1 | . | TRBJ2-7 | .
TGTGCCAGCAGCGTAGAGGGGGGGGACACTGAAGCTTTCTTT | CASSVEGGDTEAFF | TRBV5-4 | . | TRBJ1-1 | .
TGTGCCAGCAGCTTGTCACACACCACCGGGGAGCTGTTTTTT | CASSLSHTTGELFF | TRBV5-8 | . | TRBJ2-2 | .